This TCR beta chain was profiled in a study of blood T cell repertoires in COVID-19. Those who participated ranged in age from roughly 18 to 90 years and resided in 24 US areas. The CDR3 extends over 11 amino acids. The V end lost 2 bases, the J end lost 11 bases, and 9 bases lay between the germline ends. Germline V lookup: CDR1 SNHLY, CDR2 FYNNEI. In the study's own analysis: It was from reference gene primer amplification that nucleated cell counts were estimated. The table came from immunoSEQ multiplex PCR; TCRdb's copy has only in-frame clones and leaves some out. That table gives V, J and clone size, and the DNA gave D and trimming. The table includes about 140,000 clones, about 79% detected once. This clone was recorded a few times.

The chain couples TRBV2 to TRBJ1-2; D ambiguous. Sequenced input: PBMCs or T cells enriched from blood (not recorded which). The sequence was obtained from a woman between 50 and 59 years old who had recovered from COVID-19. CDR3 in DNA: TGTGCCAGCAGTGAATGGGCGGGGTACACCTTC. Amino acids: CASSEWAGYTF.